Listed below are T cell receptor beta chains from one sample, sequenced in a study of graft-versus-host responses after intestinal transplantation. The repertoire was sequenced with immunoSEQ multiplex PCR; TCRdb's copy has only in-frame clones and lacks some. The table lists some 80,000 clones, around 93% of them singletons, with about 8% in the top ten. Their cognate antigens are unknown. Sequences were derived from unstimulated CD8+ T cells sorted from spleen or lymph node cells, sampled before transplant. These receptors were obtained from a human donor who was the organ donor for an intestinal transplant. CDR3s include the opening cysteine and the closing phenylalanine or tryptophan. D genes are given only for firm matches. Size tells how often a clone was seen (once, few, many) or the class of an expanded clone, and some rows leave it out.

TGTGCCTGGAATACGGTAGCGGGAGACTACGAGCAGTACTTC,CAWNTVAGDYEQYF,NA,TRBV30,TRBJ2-7,TRBD2
TGTGCCAGTAGTATTCCGAGTCCCGGAGGGAACACTGAAGCTTTCTTT,CASSIPSPGGNTEAFF,NA,TRBV19,TRBJ1-1,NA
TGTGCCAGCACCTCGGGCTACGAGCAGTACTTC,CASTSGYEQYF,NA,TRBV6-4,TRBJ2-7,NA
TGTGCCACCGGGATCGGGGACCAGCTCGGGACCCAGTACTTC,CATGIGDQLGTQYF,NA,TRBV15,TRBJ2-5,NA
TGCGCCAGCAGTCAATCGAGGCGCCCACCAAGGGTTCGTGCGACCAACAATGAAAAACTGTTTTTT,CASSQSRRPPRVRATNNEKLFF,NA,TRBV23-1,TRBJ1-4,NA
TGTGCCAGCAGCGTCGGCCCTTCGGGGGGCGCGGGTAGCTATGGCTACACCTTC,CASSVGPSGGAGSYGYTF,few,TRBV9,TRBJ1-2,NA
TGTGCCAGCAGCTTACCAGAACAGGGCTATAATTCACCCCTCCACTTT,CASSLPEQGYNSPLHF,NA,TRBV11-2,TRBJ1-6,NA
TGTGCCATCTGGGAGGCAGGAACAAATCAGCCCCAGCATTTT,CAIWEAGTNQPQHF,NA,TRBV10-3,TRBJ1-5,NA
TGTGCCAGCAGCGTAGACAGCCCAGGGGGCACAGATACGCAGTATTTT,CASSVDSPGGTDTQYF,NA,TRBV9,TRBJ2-3,NA
TGTGCCAGCAGTTTAAGCGGGGGCCTATCCTACGAGCAGTACTTC,CASSLSGGLSYEQYF,once,TRBV27,TRBJ2-7,TRBD2
TGTGCCAGTGGTTACAGCGGCGCTGACACTGAAGCTTTCTTT,CASGYSGADTEAFF,NA,TRBV19,TRBJ1-1,NA
TGTGCCGGGGGAAGGACTAGCGGGAAGGGGAATGAGCAGTTCTTC,CAGGRTSGKGNEQFF,NA,TRBV7-4,TRBJ2-1,TRBD2
TGTGCCAGCAGCTTAGATGCAGGGGGCAACCAGCCCCAGCATTTT,CASSLDAGGNQPQHF,NA,TRBV11-2,TRBJ1-5,TRBD1
TGTGCCAGCAGGGTGTGGACCGGGGAGCTGTTTTTT,CASRVWTGELFF,NA,TRBV6-1,TRBJ2-2,NA
TGTGCCAGCAGCGGACAGGGCAGTGCCTCACCCCTCCACTTT,CASSGQGSASPLHF,NA,TRBV25-1,TRBJ1-6,TRBD1
TGCGCCAGCAGCCAAGGACGAGGGGGATCCCACGAGCAGTACTTC,CASSQGRGGSHEQYF,NA,TRBV4-1,TRBJ2-7,NA
TGTGCCTGGAGTCCTTTTACATCGTCTAGCACAGATACGCAGTATTTT,CAWSPFTSSSTDTQYF,NA,TRBV30,TRBJ2-3,NA
TGTGCTAGCAGTGACATAAGCGGGAGGGCCATCAATGAGCAGTTCTTC,CASSDISGRAINEQFF,few,TRBV7-7,TRBJ2-1,TRBD2
TGTGCCAGCAGTTATCTAACAGGAGGGAACTATGGCTACACCTTC,CASSYLTGGNYGYTF,NA,TRBV6-5,TRBJ1-2,NA
TGTGCCAGCAGCGTAGGCAGGGATACCGGGGAGCTGTTTTTT,CASSVGRDTGELFF,once,TRBV9,TRBJ2-2,NA
TGTGCCAGCAGTCAGATACAGGGCACCTACAATGAGCAGTTCTTC,CASSQIQGTYNEQFF,once,TRBV27,TRBJ2-1,NA
TGTGCCAGCAGCTTAGGGACCTGGAGCTCCTACGAGCAGTACTTC,CASSLGTWSSYEQYF,NA,TRBV7-6,TRBJ2-7,NA
TGTGCCAGCAGGTCCCACGGGACTAGCGGGGGGCAGAGGAGCTCCTACGAGCAGTACTTC,CASRSHGTSGGQRSSYEQYF,NA,TRBV21-1,TRBJ2-7,NA
TGTGCCACCAGCACTTGGACTAGCGGGCCTCATGAGCAGTTCTTC,CATSTWTSGPHEQFF,NA,TRBV15,TRBJ2-1,TRBD2
TGCAGCGTTGTGTCGGACAATGAGCAGTTCTTC,CSVVSDNEQFF,NA,TRBV29-1,TRBJ2-1,NA
TGTGCCAGCAGCTTATGGGAGGGGGAGACCCAGTACTTC,CASSLWEGETQYF,NA,TRBV7-3,TRBJ2-5,TRBD2
TGTGCCAGCAGCTCAGGACCCTATAATTCACCCCTCCACTTT,CASSSGPYNSPLHF,NA,TRBV9,TRBJ1-6,NA
TGCGCCAGCAGCCAAGGGACACATAGCAATCAGCCCCAGCATTTT,CASSQGTHSNQPQHF,NA,TRBV4-1,TRBJ1-5,NA
TGCAGCGTCCCGTGGGGAGGGGGCTACGAGCAGTACTTC,CSVPWGGGYEQYF,NA,TRBV29-1,TRBJ2-7,NA
TGTGCCAGCAGCTTGGTGGCAGGGAACACTGAAGCTTTCTTT,CASSLVAGNTEAFF,NA,TRBV5-5,TRBJ1-1,NA
TGTGCCAGCTCTTCTAGCGCCCTACGCACAGATACGCAGTATTTT,CASSSSALRTDTQYF,NA,TRBV6-4,TRBJ2-3,NA
TGTGCCAGTAGTTTCGGCAGTTACTCCTACAATGAGCAGTTCTTC,CASSFGSYSYNEQFF,NA,TRBV19,TRBJ2-1,NA
TGTGCCAGCGGAACAGGGCCTGGAAACACCATATATTTT,CASGTGPGNTIYF,NA,TRBV21-1,TRBJ1-3,NA
TGTGCCAGCAGCTTAGAAGGGACCGAGCAGTACTTC,CASSLEGTEQYF,once,TRBV13,TRBJ2-7,NA
TGCGCCAGCAGCCAAGATTGGCTAGCGTCGGGACAGTCTAATGAAAAACTGTTTTTT,CASSQDWLASGQSNEKLFF,NA,TRBV4-1,TRBJ1-4,TRBD1
TGCGCCAGCAGCTCGTGGGCTCTCGTGCAGTTCTTC,CASSSWALVQFF,once,TRBV4-1,TRBJ2-1,NA
TGTGCCAGCGGGCGACCGGGACAAACCACCTATGGCTACACCTTC,CASGRPGQTTYGYTF,NA,TRBV11-2,TRBJ1-2,NA
TGTGCCAGCAGCCACGGGGAGATTAGTAACACTGAAGCTTTCTTT,CASSHGEISNTEAFF,NA,TRBV14,TRBJ1-1,NA
TGCGCCAGCAGCCAAGATGCGGGGAATACTGAAGCTTTCTTT,CASSQDAGNTEAFF,once,TRBV4-1,TRBJ1-1,NA
TGTGCCAGCGGACCAGGGTTTCCCGAAGCTTTCTTT,CASGPGFPEAFF,once,TRBV27,TRBJ1-1,NA
TGTGCCTGGATTGAGCCTAGCGGGAGGAAGACCCAGTACTTC,CAWIEPSGRKTQYF,NA,TRBV30,TRBJ2-5,TRBD2
TGTGCCAGCAGTTCGGACAGGGGCTATGGCTACACCTTC,CASSSDRGYGYTF,once,TRBV6-1,TRBJ1-2,TRBD1
TGTGCCAGCAGTGACAGGCGTTCATACCAAGAGACCCAGTACTTC,CASSDRRSYQETQYF,NA,TRBV2,TRBJ2-5,NA
TGCGCCAGCAGCCAAGTTATACAGGGAGCTCAGCCCCAGCATTTT,CASSQVIQGAQPQHF,NA,TRBV4-1,TRBJ1-5,NA
TGTGCCAGCAGTTTATTCGGGCACTCCTACGAGCAGTACTTC,CASSLFGHSYEQYF,NA,TRBV27,TRBJ2-7,NA
TGTGCCAGTAGTCCCATCGGGGGTCACAATGAGCAGTTCTTC,CASSPIGGHNEQFF,NA,TRBV19,TRBJ2-1,NA
TGCGCCAGCAGCTCGTTACAGGGGGCGCCGGATGGCTACACCTTC,CASSSLQGAPDGYTF,NA,TRBV5-1,TRBJ1-2,TRBD1